This passage covers 23 T cell receptor beta chains from one sample sequenced in a study of tumor and adjacent non-tumor tissue in lung cancer. The template was RNA from unsorted bulk tissue. The normal lung tissue was taken more than 3 cm from the tumor edge. Three rounds of nested PCR, following a modified ARM-PCR protocol, produced the TCRbeta library. TCRdb re-called the multiplex PCR reads through MiXCR, storing one row per CDR3 protein. The profile shows about 50,000 distinct CDR3 sequences, roughly 69% of them singletons. Sequenced material: distant non-tumor lung tissue. All receptors come from a woman aged 55-75 years with non-small cell lung cancer.

In regard to this clonotype: An end of the junction differs from the germline gene, which may be a read error. The chain uses TRBV29-1 and TRBJ2-6; 9 nucleotides align to TRBD1. This CDR3 spans 16 amino acids. Germline values: CDR1 SQVTM, CDR2 ANQGSEA. The DNA of the CDR3 is TGCAGCGTGTATAGCACAGGGGGCACTGGGGCCAAGGTCCTGACTTTC. This sequence encodes CSVYSTGGTGAKVLTF.

As concerns this clonotype: One junction end does not reproduce the germline sequence, and a read error may be involved. V and J are TRBV12-3 or TRBV12-4 and TRBJ1-5; D ambiguous. This CDR3 spans 15 amino acids. The chain's CDR3 is CASSSGEQPNQPPHF. CDR3 bases: TGTGCCAGCAGTTCGGGAGAACAGCCGAATCAGCCCCCGCATTTT.

Notes on this clonotype: This clone may be a read error of a much larger clone one base away. J is TRBJ1-1 and V is TRBV20-1; D is unresolved. CDR3 length equals 13 residues. The germline CDR1 and CDR2 sequences are DFQATT and SNEGSKA (reference sequence). V was shortened by 2 bases and J by 1 base, with 8 bases between the two germline ends. The DNA of the CDR3 is TGCAGTGCTAGACAGATCCAGAACACTGAAGCTTTCTTT. Translated, it gives CSARQIQNTEAFF.

To note about this clonotype: A junction end diverges from the germline sequence, so it may reflect a read error. The chain uses TRBV4-1 and TRBJ2-1, with D possibly matching TRBD1 (6 bases). The CDR3 spans 15 residues. Germline V gene data show CDR1 as MGHRA and CDR2 as YSYEKL. The CDR3: CASSQVSGVYDEQSF. The CDR3 DNA is TGCGCCAGCAGCCAAGTTTCAGGGGTCTACGATGAGCAGTCCTTC.

This clonotype was seen a few times. The junction does not match germline at one end; this may be a read error. This rearrangement joins TRBV5-5 to TRBJ2-5, with 9 bases lining up with TRBD1. This CDR3 comprises 15 residues. From germline, CDR1 is SGHKS and CDR2 YYEKEE (reference sequence). The CDR3 loop is CASNLDRGHRETQYF. The CDR3 DNA follows: TGCGCCAGCAACTTGGACAGGGGTCATAGGGAGACCCAGTACTTC.

This clonotype has a count of ten or more. The J gene is TRBJ2-3, the V gene TRBV11-2; D not resolved. The length of the CDR3 is 15 residues. Trimming left V 1 base short and J 0 bases short, with 8 bases between. Germline values: CDR1 SGHAT, CDR2 FQNNGV. DNA of the CDR3: TGTGCCAGCAGCTTAGTGGATAGGAGCACAGATACGCAGTATTTT. Translated: CASSLVDRSTDTQYF.

The chain has TRBV5-1 and TRBJ1-1; D gene unclear. CDR1 is SGHRS and CDR2 is YFSETQ in the germline V gene. The CDR3 is made up of 14 amino acids. CDR3 region: CTSSVDGRRPEAFF. CDR3 DNA: TGCACTAGCAGCGTTGACGGGAGAAGGCCTGAAGCTTTCTTT.

This rearrangement joins TRBV4-3 to TRBJ1-6; no definite D call. The CDR3 spans 15 residues. The germline CDR1 and CDR2 sequences are LGHNA and YSLEER. V was clipped by 4 bases and J by 10 bases, with 17 bases between them. CDR3 residues: CASSPGLLINSPLHF. The CDR3 DNA reads as TGCGCCAGCAGCCCGGGCCTGCTGATTAACTCACCCCTCCACTTT.

The chain links TRBV6-2 or TRBV6-3 to TRBJ1-5; D gene uncertain. The last part of the DNA fits TRBJ2-3 better; the J call may be wrong. The length of the CDR3 is 17 residues. CDR1 is MNHEY, CDR2 SVGEGT, per germline. This CDR3 is CASSPSNYSSPNQPQYF. In nucleotides, the CDR3 is TGTGCCAGCAGCCCATCGAACTACAGCTCTCCTAATCAGCCCCAGTATTTT.

Regarding this clonotype: At one end, the junction sequence differs from germline, possibly due to a read error. V usage is TRBV6-1 and J usage is TRBJ1-2; TRBD1 matches at 7 bases. The CDR3 totals 13 residues. Germline V gene sequence: CDR1 MNHNS, CDR2 SASEGT. DNA of the CDR3: TGTGCCAGCGGAAAAGGACAGGACGTTGGCTGCACCTTC. Protein sequence: CASGKGQDVGCTF.

The chain recombines TRBV28 with TRBJ1-5; 8 nucleotides line up with TRBD1. The length of the CDR3 is 18 residues. The V and J ends lost 7 bases and 0 bases, in that order; junction bases with no gene match: 14. Germline V lookup: CDR1 MDHEN, CDR2 SYDVKM. DNA of the CDR3: TGTGCCAGCATCTCCTCGGACAGGGTGGCGTATAGCAATCAGCCCCAGCATTTT. It is translated as CASISSDRVAYSNQPQHF.

This chain joins TRBV6-1 and TRBJ2-2; D might be TRBD1 or TRBD2, each matching 5 bases. CDR1 is MNHNS, CDR2 SASEGT, per germline. The CDR3 has 13 amino acids. Here the CDR3 DNA reads TGTGTCGGGGAGACAGACTACACCGGGGAGCTGTTTTTT. Protein product: CVGETDYTGELFF.

Comment on this clonotype: Because it lacks the conserved phenylalanine or tryptophan at the end, this CDR3 is likely a read error. J is TRBJ1-1 and V is TRBV29-1; tentatively, D is TRBD1 (5 bases). The CDR3 has 11 amino acids. V dropped 7 bases and J dropped 8 bases, with 14 bases sitting between them. CDR1 is SQVTM, CDR2 ANQGSEA, per germline. CDR3 residues: CSGDIGAEAFS. CDR3 coding DNA: TGCAGCGGGGATATAGGGGCAGAAGCTTTCTCT.

About this clonotype itself: Relative to the germline gene, one junction end is altered; a read error may explain this. The chain recombines TRBV6-5 with TRBJ2-5, with D perhaps assigned TRBD1 or TRBD2 (5 bases each). This CDR3 spans 14 amino acids. The V gene's germline CDR1 is MNHEY and CDR2 SVGAGI. CDR3 nucleotides: TGTGCCAGCAGTGCCCAGGGAAAGGAGGAGACCCAGTATTTC. Protein: CASSAQGKEETQYF.

Regarding this clonotype: The junction departs from the called germline gene at one end, perhaps through a read error. The CDR3 sequence is CTSSQQGGRNTVELFF. CDR3 DNA: TGCACCAGCAGCCAACAAGGGGGCCGGAACACCGTGGAGCTGTTTTTT. This rearrangement joins TRBV4-1 to TRBJ2-2; TRBD1 aligns across 7 bases. Germline lookup yields CDR1 MGHRA and CDR2 YSYEKL. This CDR3 spans 16 amino acids.

This clonotype was seen only a few times. Being one base from a much bigger clone, this may be a read error. V usage is TRBV30 and J usage is TRBJ1-3; D unresolved. Germline V gene lookup returns CDR1 GTSNPN and CDR2 SVGIG (reference sequence). The CDR3 length is 12 residues. CDR3 loop: CAWSVGGNTLYF. The CDR3 nucleotides read TGTGCCTGGAGTGTCGGAGGAAACACCTTATATTTT.

Worth noting for this clonotype: Compared with germline, one end of the junction differs, possibly owing to a read error. The chain links TRBV4-3 to TRBJ2-2, with TRBD1 matching 7 bases. CDR3 size: 17 residues. The germline CDR1 and CDR2 sequences are LGHNA and YSLEER. The CDR3 DNA reads as TGCGCGAGCAGCCAAGGGACAGAAGGGTTGAACACCGGGGAGCTGTTTTTT. It yields the protein CASSQGTEGLNTGELFF.

Note on this clonotype: The junction and the germline gene differ at one end; a read error may be behind it. The chain links TRBV6-6 to TRBJ1-2; D is unclear. CDR1 is MNHNY, CDR2 SVGAGI, per germline (reference sequence). CDR3 length equals 15 residues. CDR3 residues: CASSYLGGINNGNTF. As DNA, the CDR3 is TGTGCCAGTAGTTATCTGGGAGGGATAAACAATGGCAACACCTTC.

Of note for this clonotype: At one end the junction does not follow the germline gene, possibly because of a read error. The rearrangement links TRBV6-5 to TRBJ1-6, with D possibly matching TRBD1 (5 bases). From germline, CDR1 is MNHEY and CDR2 SVGAGI. The CDR3 has 16 residues. This chain's CDR3 is CASRGPNFREFPPLYF. The CDR3 DNA reads TGTGCCAGCAGAGGCCCAAACTTCAGGGAGTTTCCACCCCTCTACTTT.

Points on this clonotype: At one end, the junction sequence differs from germline, possibly due to a read error. This chain uses TRBV2 with TRBJ1-2; maybe TRBD1 (5 bases). Germline assignment: CDR1 SNHLY and CDR2 FYNNEI. This CDR3 contains 14 residues. DNA of the CDR3: TGTGCCAACAGTGATCCGGGGACTGCCTATGGCTACACCTTC. Translated: CANSDPGTAYGYTF.

With regard to this clonotype: A much larger clone lies one base from this, so it may be a read error. The V gene is TRBV5-4, the J gene TRBJ2-1; D is unresolved. Germline CDR1 and CDR2: SGHNT and YYREEE (reference sequence). The CDR3 is made up of 15 amino acids. V dropped 1 base and J dropped 5 bases, with 13 bases sitting between them. As DNA, the CDR3 is TGTGCCAGCAGCTTGTGGCAGGTCACCCACAATGAGCAGTTCTTC. Protein sequence: CASSLWQVTHNEQFF. The entire variable domain, with the rest obtained from reference TRBV5-4 and TRBJ2-1, is as follows: ETGVTQSPTHLIKTRGQQVTLRCSSQSGHNTVSWYQQALGQGPQFIFQYYREEENGRGNFPPRFSGLQFPNYSSELNVNALELDDSALYLCASSLWQVTHNEQFFGPGTRLTVL.

In the case of this clonotype: Lacking the conserved final phenylalanine or tryptophan, this CDR3 likely reflects a read error. The CDR3 nucleotides are TGCGCCAGCGGCCAAGAGAGATATACTGAAGCTTTCCTT. It specifies CASGQERYTEAFL. V usage is TRBV4-1 and J usage is TRBJ1-1; no reliable D call. CDR1 and CDR2 from the germline V gene are MGHRA and YSYEKL. The CDR3 covers 13 residues.

A note on this clonotype: A read error may account for a junction end that differs from germline. The gene calls are TRBV4-3 and TRBJ2-3; a possible D gene is TRBD2 (6 bases). The CDR3 is 15 residues long. From germline, CDR1 is LGHNA and CDR2 YSLEER. The CDR3 sequence is CTSSQEVGRMGTKYF. CDR3 nucleotides: TGCACCAGCAGCCAAGAGGTGGGGAGGATGGGTACGAAGTATTTT.